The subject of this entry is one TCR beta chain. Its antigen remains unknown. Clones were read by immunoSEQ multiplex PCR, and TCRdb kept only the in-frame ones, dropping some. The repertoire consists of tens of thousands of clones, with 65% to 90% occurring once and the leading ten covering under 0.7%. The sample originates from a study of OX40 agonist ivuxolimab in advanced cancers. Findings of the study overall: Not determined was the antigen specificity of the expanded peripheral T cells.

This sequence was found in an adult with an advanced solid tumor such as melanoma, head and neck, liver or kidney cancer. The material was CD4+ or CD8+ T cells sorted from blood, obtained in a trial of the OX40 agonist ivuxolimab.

CDR3 amino acids: CSVWDSRGETQYF. CDR3 DNA sequence: TGCAGCGTTTGGGACAGCCGCGGGGAGACCCAGTACTTC. This chain uses TRBV29-1 with TRBJ2-5, with 7 bases identical to TRBD1. Trimming removed 5 bases from V and 5 bases from J; junction bases left unmatched: 8. The CDR3 is 13 residues long. In germline, CDR1 is SQVTM, CDR2 ANQGSEA.